This TCR beta chain was profiled in a study of vaccination effects on CD4 cells after COVID-19. Before sequencing took place, the ViraFEST assay used viral peptide pools to expand antigen-specific CD4+ T cells. CD4+ T cells were isolated after around 10 days of culture. Participants received two doses of either the BNT162b2 or mRNA-1273 vaccine. The culture medium for approximately 1.9 million PBMC per well included 10 IU/ml IL-2 and roughly 10 ug/ml peptides. Some clones are missing from TCRdb's copy, which holds only in-frame ones; the method was immunoSEQ multiplex PCR. Of about 16,000 clones listed, about 75% were seen once; the top ten hold 15% to 20%. With respect to this clone: As yet, its antigen is unknown.

The CDR3 length is 13 residues. CDR1 is SGHNT, CDR2 YYREEE, per germline (reference sequence). Trimming pared 5 bases from V and 7 bases from J, leaving 15 bases between. The chain links TRBV5-4 to TRBJ1-2; maybe TRBD1 (6 bases). The sequence was collected from a human donor who received a COVID-19 vaccine. This specimen consisted of CD4+ T cells from PBMCs cultured with HCoV-NL63 spike peptides, obtained after COVID-19 vaccination. The DNA of the CDR3 is TGTGCCAGCAGGCCCCTAGGGGGGGGTGGCTACACCTTC. Protein: CASRPLGGGGYTF.